Each of the 22 T cell receptor beta chains below was sequenced from the same sample in a study of blood T cell repertoires in COVID-19. Assay used: immunoSEQ multiplex PCR; TCRdb lists only in-frame clones, some missing. Of around 220,000 clones detected, just over 85% appear once; the ten largest clones hold roughly 1.5%. Sequencing was performed on peripheral blood. These receptors were obtained from a man between 18 and 35 years old with active or convalescent COVID-19.

V usage is TRBV7-2 and J usage is TRBJ2-7; perhaps TRBD2 as D (5 bases). Between the trimmed V and J ends, which lost 0 bases and 6 bases, there was a span of 15 bases. This CDR3 is 15 amino acids long. Per germline, CDR1 SGHTA and CDR2 FQGNSA. CDR3: CASSLAPRSTSEQYF. CDR3 DNA: TGTGCCAGCAGCTTAGCCCCTAGATCAACTAGCGAGCAGTACTTC.

V gene TRBV5-1 combines with J gene TRBJ2-7, with TRBD1 as a possible D gene (7 bases). In germline, CDR1 is SGHRS, CDR2 YFSETQ. The CDR3 sequence is 17 residues long. Trimming took 0 bases from V and 4 from J, leaving 20 bases between them. The CDR3 loop reads CASSLGTTGRSVYEQYF. CDR3 coding DNA: TGCGCCAGCAGCTTGGGGACGACAGGGAGGAGTGTTTACGAGCAGTACTTC. The full variable domain, rest sourced from reference TRBV5-1 and TRBJ2-7, is KAGVTQTPRYLIKTRGQQVTLSCSPISGHRSVSWYQQTPGQGLQFLFEYFSETQRNKGNFPGRFSGRQFSNSRSEMNVSTLELGDSALYLCASSLGTTGRSVYEQYFGPGTRLTVT.

The chain combines TRBV9 with TRBJ2-1; D remains unclear. Germline CDR1 is SGDLS and CDR2 is YYNGEE. Trimming cost V 2 bases and J 2 bases, with 5 bases left between them. The CDR3 totals 13 residues. The CDR3 region is CASSVSPYNEQFF. CDR3 sequence (DNA): TGTGCCAGCAGCGTCTCCCCCTACAATGAGCAGTTCTTC.

The CDR3 DNA follows: TGTGCCAGCAGTGGAAGGGCTAGCCTCTCCTACGAGCAGTACTTC. Its translation: CASSGRASLSYEQYF. The gene calls are TRBV28 and TRBJ2-7; tentatively, D is TRBD2 (5 bases). Germline CDR1 is MDHEN and CDR2 is SYDVKM. CDR3 length: 15 residues. V gave up 5 bases and J gave up 0 bases, with 14 bases separating them.

The V and J genes are TRBV6-4 and TRBJ1-6; no clear D. The V end lost 8 bases, the J end lost 9 bases, and 11 bases lay between the germline ends. Germline CDR1 MRHNA, CDR2 SNTAGT. The CDR3 length is 12 residues. CDR3 nucleotide sequence: TGTGCCAGCCGTCCTGAGTTTTCACCCCTCCACTTT. As protein: CASRPEFSPLHF.

The chain carries TRBV5-6 and TRBJ2-3, with D possibly TRBD2 on 6 matching bases. Trimming stripped 5 bases from V and 4 bases from J, with 20 bases between. This CDR3 has 16 amino acids. Germline CDR1 and CDR2: SGHDT and YYEEEE. CDR3 loop: CASSSETGTVPDTQYF. The CDR3 DNA is TGTGCCAGCAGTTCTGAAACCGGGACTGTTCCAGATACGCAGTATTTT. Variable domain in full (rest from reference TRBV5-6 and TRBJ2-3): DAGVTQSPTHLIKTRGQQVTLRCSPKSGHDTVSWYQQALGQGPQFIFQYYEEEERQRGNFPDRFSGHQFPNYSSELNVNALLLGDSALYLCASSSETGTVPDTQYFGPGTRLTVL.

This chain links TRBV2 with TRBJ1-1, with 8 nucleotides matching TRBD1. Per the germline V gene, CDR1 is SNHLY and CDR2 is FYNNEI. J lost 2 bases, V lost 6 bases, and 5 bases had no gene match. The CDR3 length is 14 residues. The CDR3 region is CASRMTGANTEAFF. The CDR3 bases are TGTGCCAGCAGAATGACAGGGGCTAACACTGAAGCTTTCTTT.

The gene calls are TRBV3-1 (or the pseudogene TRBV3-2) and TRBJ2-2; TRBD1 aligns across 8 bases. The CDR3 length is 16 residues. Trimming cost V 4 bases and J 3 bases; bases outside gene matches: 7. Germline V gives CDR1 LGHDT, CDR2 YNNKEL (reference sequence). DNA for the CDR3: TGTGCCAGCAGCCGAAGAAACAGGGGGTACACCGGGGAGCTGTTTTTT. Protein sequence: CASSRRNRGYTGELFF.

The chain is built from TRBV27 and TRBJ2-5; D is possibly TRBD2 (5 bases). The germline V and J ends were trimmed by 0 bases and 7 bases, with 9 bases remaining between them. The CDR3 length is 13 residues. Per the germline V gene, CDR1 is MNHEY and CDR2 is SMNVEV (reference sequence). CDR3 amino acids: CASSLSIRGTQYF. CDR3 coding DNA: TGTGCCAGCAGTTTATCGATCCGGGGGACCCAGTACTTC.

The CDR3 protein is CASSDDSYTQYF. In DNA, the CDR3 is TGTGCCAGCAGCGACGACAGTTATACGCAGTATTTT. The rearrangement joins TRBV6-5 to TRBJ2-3, with TRBD1 as a possible D gene (5 bases). The CDR3 covers 12 residues. Germline V gives CDR1 MNHEY, CDR2 SVGAGI. Trimming shortened V by 6 bases and J by 7 bases, and 11 bases separated the two germline ends.

This clone was seen only once. The V call is TRBV28, the J call TRBJ2-7; the D is unclear. Germline CDR1 MDHEN, CDR2 SYDVKM. The CDR3 consists of 13 residues. Trimming cost V 2 bases and J 3 bases, with 8 bases left between them. The CDR3 spells CASSLQRGYEQYF. DNA of the CDR3: TGTGCCAGCAGTTTACAGAGAGGCTACGAGCAGTACTTC.

The chain carries TRBV7-9 and TRBJ2-3; weak D call: TRBD1 (5 bases). The CDR3 runs to 16 residues. With 5 bases removed from V and 0 bases from J, the gap between germline ends came to 15 bases. CDR1 is SEHNR and CDR2 is FQNEAQ in the germline V gene (reference sequence). The CDR3 bases are TGTGCCAGCAGCGAACGTAGGGGAATAAGCACAGATACGCAGTATTTT. It yields the protein CASSERRGISTDTQYF.

Only one count was recorded for this clone. This chain joins TRBV11-2 and TRBJ1-1; tentative D call: TRBD1 (6 bases). The germline V gene encodes CDR1 SGHAT and CDR2 FQNNGV. The V end was cut by 5 bases, the J end by 9 bases, with 13 bases between. The CDR3 sequence is 12 residues long. The CDR3 DNA follows: TGTGCCAGCAGCCCGAACAGGGAGAAAGCTTTCTTT. It yields the protein CASSPNREKAFF.

The chain has TRBV6-5 and TRBJ2-7; a weak D match, TRBD2 (5 bases). The CDR3 runs to 15 residues. Germline CDR1 is MNHEY and CDR2 is SVGAGI. V was trimmed by 3 bases and J by 2 bases, leaving 14 bases between them. The CDR3 protein is CASSYLPEETYEQYF. The CDR3 DNA sequence: TGTGCCAGCAGTTATCTCCCGGAGGAGACCTACGAGCAGTACTTC.

The V and J genes are TRBV18 and TRBJ2-2; maybe TRBD1 (5 bases). CDR3 length: 13 amino acids. The V gene lost 4 bases and the J gene lost 5 bases, with 8 bases spanning the gap. Germline loops: CDR1 KGHSH, CDR2 LQKENI. In DNA form, the CDR3 reads TGTGCCAGCTCACTGCAGGGTACCGGGGAGCTGTTTTTT. Translating gives CASSLQGTGELFF.

The genes are TRBV6-5 and TRBJ2-5; 8 nucleotides line up with TRBD2. The CDR3 extends over 16 amino acids. The germline CDR1 and CDR2 sequences are MNHEY and SVGAGI. V lost 0 bases, J lost 1 base, and 4 bases stayed unmatched. CDR3 in amino acids: CASSYSGTSGQETQYF. CDR3 nucleotide sequence: TGTGCCAGCAGTTACTCGGGTACTAGCGGCCAAGAGACCCAGTACTTC.

The chain links TRBV5-6 to TRBJ2-1, with 10 bases matching TRBD2. Trimming at V came to 5 bases and at J to 6 bases, leaving 8 bases not matched to a gene. Per the germline V gene, CDR1 is SGHDT and CDR2 is YYEEEE. The CDR3 sequence is 15 residues long. The CDR3 DNA reads as TGTGCCAGCAGACTGTCTAGCGGGAGCCCCAATGAGCAGTTCTTC. Amino acids: CASRLSSGSPNEQFF.

Concerning this clone itself: Compared with germline, one end of the junction differs, possibly owing to a read error. The CDR3 bases are TGTGCCAGCAGATTAGGACAGGGGCGCTACACCGGGGAGCTGTTTTTT. Its protein product is CASRLGQGRYTGELFF. The chain carries TRBV7-8 and TRBJ2-2, with TRBD1 matching 9 bases. The V gene's germline CDR1 is SGHVS and CDR2 FQNEAQ. CDR3 length: 16 amino acids.

Notes on this clone: The junction and the germline gene differ at one end; a read error may be behind it. V usage is TRBV3-1 (or the pseudogene TRBV3-2) and J usage is TRBJ2-2, with a tentative D call TRBD2 (5 bases). Germline CDR1 is LGHDT and CDR2 is YNNKEL (reference sequence). The CDR3 is 14 residues long. DNA of the CDR3: TGTGCCAGCAGCCAAGACTTGAACACCGGGAAGCTGTTTTTT. The encoded protein is CASSQDLNTGKLFF.

The rearrangement uses TRBV19 and TRBJ2-1, with 8 bases fitting TRBD2. The CDR3 has 15 residues. V was clipped by 5 bases and J by 6 bases; unmatched bases: 9. The germline V gene encodes CDR1 LNHDA and CDR2 SQIVND (reference sequence). The CDR3 DNA follows: TGTGCCAGTAGTGTAGCGGGATCAACCGGCAATGAGCAGTTCTTC. It specifies CASSVAGSTGNEQFF.

This clone was seen only once. The chain has TRBV25-1 and TRBJ2-7, with TRBD2 identical over 9 bases. The CDR3 is made up of 12 amino acids. V lost 5 bases and J lost 9; bases outside the gene matches: 5. Germline V gene sequence: CDR1 MGHDK, CDR2 SYGVNS. The CDR3 bases are TGTGCCAGCAGTACCGGGACTAGCAGGCAGTACTTC. Protein sequence: CASSTGTSRQYF.

V is TRBV7-9 and J is TRBJ1-2; D possibly corresponds to TRBD1 (5 bases). V lost 0 bases and J 4 bases, leaving 15 bases between the germline ends. CDR3 size: 16 residues. Looked up from germline, CDR1 is SEHNR and CDR2 is FQNEAQ (reference sequence). The CDR3 DNA reads TGTGCCAGCAGCTTAGCGGCAGGGCGAGTCGGCTATGGCTACACCTTC. Translating gives CASSLAAGRVGYGYTF.